This T cell receptor beta chain appears in the sequencing data of a study of patients and donors after allogeneic stem cell transplantation. TCRdb reprocessed the RT-PCR reads with MiXCR, giving one entry per CDR3 protein. The table lists hundreds of thousands of distinct CDR3 sequences, 16% of them singletons. The CDR3 sequence is 13 residues long. The V gene's germline CDR1 is KGHDR and CDR2 SFDVKD. V lost 5 bases to trimming and J lost 4 bases, with 10 bases between them. The specimen was blood, either unsorted or a sorted T cell fraction (not recorded which). V gene TRBV24-1 combines with J gene TRBJ2-5; D perhaps matches TRBD1 (6 bases). The source is a human donor who was either an allogeneic HSCT recipient or a stem cell or donor lymphocyte infusion donor (not recorded which). It is not recorded whose cells these are; they may come from a transplant donor. CDR3 protein: CATSGGLGETQYF. DNA of the CDR3: TGTGCCACCAGTGGGGGGCTCGGAGAGACCCAGTACTTC.